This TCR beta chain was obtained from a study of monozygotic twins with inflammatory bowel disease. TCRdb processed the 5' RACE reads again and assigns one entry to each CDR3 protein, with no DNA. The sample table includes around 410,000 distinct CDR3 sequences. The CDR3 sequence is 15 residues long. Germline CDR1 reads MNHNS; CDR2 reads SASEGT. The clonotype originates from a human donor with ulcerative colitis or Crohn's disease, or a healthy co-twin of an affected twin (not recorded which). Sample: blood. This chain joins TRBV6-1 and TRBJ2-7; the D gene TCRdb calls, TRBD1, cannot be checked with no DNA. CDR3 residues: CASSEIGVSHYEQYF.